Shown below are 10 T cell receptor beta chains from a single sample sequenced in a study of T cell repertoires in cytomegalovirus infection (dated by TCRdb to about 2019). This sample was sequenced with an Illumina HiSeq 1500. Clones were called with MiXCR by TCRdb after fastp trimmed the public reads at Q25, and only in-frame beta chains were retained. Every entry covers one CDR3 protein and lists the most common genes and DNA from its rows. A total of 310,000 or so distinct CDR3 sequences appear in this sample, about 23% of them only once. Together, the top ten hold about 15% of the sample. The sample consisted of PBMCs. These receptors originate from a human donor in good health (CMV status not recorded). Some clones in this sample may be carry-over from other donors' samples.

At least ten counts were recorded for this clonotype. This rearrangement joins TRBV6-2 or TRBV6-3 to TRBJ2-6; D remains ambiguous. CDR3 length: 14 amino acids. Deletions cut 5 bases from V and 0 bases from J, with 5 bases between. From germline, CDR1 is MNHEY and CDR2 SVGEGT. The CDR3: CASSTNSGANVLTF. The CDR3 coding sequence is TGTGCCAGCAGTACCAACTCTGGGGCCAACGTCCTGACTTTC.

The chain carries TRBV20-1 and TRBJ2-7; unclear D gene. The CDR3 covers 11 residues. Per germline, CDR1 DFQATT and CDR2 SNEGSKA (reference sequence). Trimming removed 6 bases from V and 6 bases from J, with 12 bases in between. The CDR3 DNA follows: TGCAGTGCGATCCCTACGGGCGAGCAGTACTTC. This translates into CSAIPTGEQYF.

The V call is TRBV27, the J call TRBJ2-1; D is perhaps TRBD1 (6 bases). V lost 7 bases and J 0 bases, leaving 13 bases between the germline ends. The CDR3 loop spans 15 amino acids. Germline loops: CDR1 MNHEY, CDR2 SMNVEV (reference sequence). In nucleotides, the CDR3 is TGTGCCAGCATGGCTCAGGGGAGCTCCTACAATGAGCAGTTCTTC. Protein: CASMAQGSSYNEQFF.

This clonotype appeared a few times. DNA of the CDR3: TGCAGTGCTAGATCGGACAGCCCCTACGAGCAGTACTTC. This translates into CSARSDSPYEQYF. The V and J genes are TRBV20-1 and TRBJ2-7, with a tentative D call TRBD1 (6 bases). This CDR3 has 13 amino acids. V lost 2 bases, J lost 2 bases, and 10 bases lay in between. The germline V gene encodes CDR1 DFQATT and CDR2 SNEGSKA (reference sequence).

V and J are TRBV11-2 and TRBJ2-2, with 7 bases fitting TRBD2. The V gene end was trimmed by 5 bases and the J gene end by 4 bases; junction bases not matched to a gene: 13. Looked up from germline, CDR1 is SGHAT and CDR2 is FQNNGV. CDR3 length: 17 amino acids. Here the CDR3 DNA reads TGTGCCAGCAGCACCCCCGGGCGGGAGAGTCGCACCGGGGAGCTGTTTTTT. It encodes CASSTPGRESRTGELFF.

This clonotype occurred many times. The V and J genes are TRBV12-3 or TRBV12-4 and TRBJ2-7; 9 nucleotides agree with TRBD1. The trim removed 5 bases at V and 4 bases at J, leaving 6 bases unmatched. The CDR3 has 14 residues. As DNA, the CDR3 is TGTGCCAGCAGTCCCCGGACAGGGGTGTACGAGCAGTACTTC. Translation gives CASSPRTGVYEQYF.

This clonotype was seen a few times. This chain connects TRBV24-1 to TRBJ1-5; 10 nucleotides align to TRBD1. Germline-derived CDR1 and CDR2 are KGHDR and SFDVKD. Germline trimming cut 2 bases from V and 2 bases from J; bases unmatched to any gene: 2. The CDR3 is made up of 16 amino acids. The CDR3: CATSDSGTGGNQPQHF. DNA for the CDR3: TGTGCCACCAGTGATTCCGGGACAGGGGGCAATCAGCCCCAGCATTTT.

V gene TRBV5-1 combines with J gene TRBJ1-5; 7 bases agree with TRBD1. CDR1 SGHRS and CDR2 YFSETQ come from the germline V gene. Trimming took 0 bases from V and 6 from J; bases not matched to a gene: 0. This CDR3 spans 13 amino acids. CDR3 sequence (DNA): TGCGCCAGCAGCTTGGGGGACAGTCAGCCCCAGCATTTT. Amino acids: CASSLGDSQPQHF. The entire variable domain, with the rest obtained from reference TRBV5-1 and TRBJ1-5, is as follows: KAGVTQTPRYLIKTRGQQVTLSCSPISGHRSVSWYQQTPGQGLQFLFEYFSETQRNKGNFPGRFSGRQFSNSRSEMNVSTLELGDSALYLCASSLGDSQPQHFGDGTRLSIL.

Comment on this clonotype: One end of the junction is discordant with germline, which a read error may explain. This rearrangement joins TRBV18 to TRBJ2-7; the D call may be TRBD1 or TRBD2 (5 bases each). CDR1 KGHSH and CDR2 LQKENI come from the germline V gene. The CDR3 loop spans 14 amino acids. The CDR3 protein is CASSSPGAFYEQYF. Written as DNA, the CDR3 is TGTGCCAGCTCATCACCCGGGGCCTTTTACGAGCAGTACTTC.

The V call is TRBV24-1, the J call TRBJ2-3; the D gene is possibly TRBD2 (6 bases). The CDR3 contains 16 residues. V lost 3 bases and J 4 bases, leaving 16 bases between the germline ends. In germline, CDR1 is KGHDR, CDR2 SFDVKD. The CDR3 DNA follows: TGTGCCACCAGTGATCCCGGGACTTTCGGAGCAGATACGCAGTATTTT. Translation gives CATSDPGTFGADTQYF.